This T cell receptor beta chain originates from a study of breast tumors, draining lymph nodes, adjacent tissues. Study conclusions and caveats: Tumors had less TCR diversity than lymph nodes, more than nontumor tissue. That most tumor T cells come from lymph nodes remained unproven. Luminal-like breast cancer showed significantly higher tumor–nontumor repertoire similarity than basal-like.

The lymph nodes were axillary draining lymph nodes from breast cancer patients. With respect to this clonotype: Antigen: not known.

V was pared by 7 bases and J by 0 bases, with 2 bases of the junction left unmatched. The germline V gene encodes CDR1 SGHTS and CDR2 YDEGEE. This CDR3 contains 14 residues. TCRdb passed the multiplex PCR reads through MiXCR, listing each CDR3 protein once. The data contain 250,000 or so distinct CDR3 sequences, roughly 31% of them singletons. This chain links TRBV5-8 with TRBJ1-3, with 9 bases lining up with TRBD1. Sequences were obtained from axillary lymph node tissue. The sequence was obtained from a female donor with breast cancer. Some clones in this sample may be carry-over from other donors' samples. CDR3 protein: CASWDRDSGNTIYF. DNA for the CDR3: TGTGCCAGCTGGGACAGGGACTCTGGAAACACCATATATTTT.